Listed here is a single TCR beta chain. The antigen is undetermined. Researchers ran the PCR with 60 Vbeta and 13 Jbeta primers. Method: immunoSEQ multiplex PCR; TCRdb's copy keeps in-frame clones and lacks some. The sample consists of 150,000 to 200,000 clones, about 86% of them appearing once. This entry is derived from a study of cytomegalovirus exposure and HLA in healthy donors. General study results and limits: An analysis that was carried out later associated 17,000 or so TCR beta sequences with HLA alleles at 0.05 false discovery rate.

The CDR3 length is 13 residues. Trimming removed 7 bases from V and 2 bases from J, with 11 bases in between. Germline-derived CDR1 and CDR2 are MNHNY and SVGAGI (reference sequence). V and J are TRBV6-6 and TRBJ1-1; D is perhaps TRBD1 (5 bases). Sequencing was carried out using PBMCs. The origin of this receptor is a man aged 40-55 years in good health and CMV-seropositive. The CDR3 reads CASTMGTNTEAFF. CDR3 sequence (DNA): TGTGCCAGCACTATGGGGACTAACACTGAAGCTTTCTTT.